Sequencing of this TCR beta chain was carried out in a study of T cell changes during pregnancy in multiple sclerosis. There are 14 residues in the CDR3. Germline CDR1 reads MNHNS; CDR2 reads SASEGT. V gave up 0 bases and J gave up 3 bases, with 7 bases separating them. Repertoires were generated with immunoSEQ multiplex PCR, while TCRdb's copy carries only in-frame clones and drops some. The sample holds some 60,000 clones, around 89% seen once. Sample: peripheral blood, taken after pregnancy. The J gene is TRBJ2-3, the V gene TRBV6-1; tentatively, D is TRBD1 (6 bases). This TCR came from a female donor with multiple sclerosis, enrolled in a pregnancy study. The CDR3 nucleotides are TGTGCCAGCAGTGAAGCAGGGGGTACAGATACGCAGTATTTT. This translates into CASSEAGGTDTQYF.